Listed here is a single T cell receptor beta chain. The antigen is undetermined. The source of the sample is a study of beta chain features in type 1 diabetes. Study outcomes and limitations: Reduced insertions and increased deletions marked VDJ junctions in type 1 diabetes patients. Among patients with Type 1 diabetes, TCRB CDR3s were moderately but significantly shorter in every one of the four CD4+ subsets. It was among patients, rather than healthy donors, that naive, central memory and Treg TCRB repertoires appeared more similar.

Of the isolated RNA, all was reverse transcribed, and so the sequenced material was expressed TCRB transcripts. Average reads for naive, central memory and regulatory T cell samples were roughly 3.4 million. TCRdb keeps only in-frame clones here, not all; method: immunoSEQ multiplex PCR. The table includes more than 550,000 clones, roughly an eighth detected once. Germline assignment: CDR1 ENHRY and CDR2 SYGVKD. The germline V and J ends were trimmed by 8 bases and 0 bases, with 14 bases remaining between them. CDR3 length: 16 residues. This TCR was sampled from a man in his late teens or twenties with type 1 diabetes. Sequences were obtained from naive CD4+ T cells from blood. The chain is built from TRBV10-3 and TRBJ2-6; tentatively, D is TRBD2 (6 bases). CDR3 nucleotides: TGTGCCATCTCGGAGGGAATCCACTCTGGGGCCAACGTCCTGACTTTC. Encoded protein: CAISEGIHSGANVLTF.